The 20 T cell receptor beta chains in this list originate from one sample, sequenced in a study of radiation and T cells in renal cell carcinoma. Some clones are missing from TCRdb's copy, which holds only in-frame ones; the method was immunoSEQ multiplex PCR. The sample holds just under 150,000 clones, 86% seen once. Stated time point: blood 4 weeks post-SBRT, at nephrectomy. The treatment denotes: 15 Gy SBRT to primary tumor, nephrectomy 4 weeks later. The sequences come from blood, collected from a patient whose treatment included radiotherapy and nephrectomy. These receptors were taken from a woman aged 45 to 65 with renal cell carcinoma.

The rearrangement links TRBV19 to TRBJ1-6; D is unresolved. CDR1 and CDR2 from the germline V gene are LNHDA and SQIVND (reference sequence). V dropped 7 bases and J dropped 7 bases, with 23 bases sitting between them. The CDR3 contains 17 residues. For the CDR3, the DNA is TGTGCCAGTAAAGTCGGACTAACCCGGCTTGGCAATTCACCCCTCCACTTT. Its protein product is CASKVGLTRLGNSPLHF.

The chain employs TRBV5-4 and TRBJ2-5, with D maybe TRBD1 (5 bases). The germline V gene has CDR1 SGHNT and CDR2 YYREEE (reference sequence). This CDR3 is built from 15 residues. Trimming cost V 3 bases and J 1 base, with 13 bases left between them. CDR3 region: CASSSPQGRQETQYF. The CDR3 region has the DNA TGTGCCAGCAGCTCCCCGCAGGGCCGCCAAGAGACCCAGTACTTC.

This clone was seen more than once but under ten times. The rearrangement links TRBV25-1 to TRBJ2-7; 7 bases are a match to TRBD1. The CDR3 is 13 amino acids. In germline, CDR1 is MGHDK, CDR2 SYGVNS. With 3 bases clipped from V and 7 bases from J, the junction kept 6 bases outside the gene matches. The CDR3 protein is CASSDTGAREQYF. The CDR3, as DNA: TGTGCCAGCAGTGATACAGGGGCAAGGGAGCAGTACTTC.

The V gene is TRBV7-2, the J gene TRBJ1-2; D perhaps matches TRBD1 (5 bases). The germline CDR1 and CDR2 sequences are SGHTA and FQGNSA. This CDR3 has 14 residues. V lost 1 base, J lost 7 bases, and 13 bases lay in between. In nucleotides, the CDR3 is TGTGCCAGCAGCTTAGGGGGCAGGGTAGCTGGCTACACCTTC. Its translation: CASSLGGRVAGYTF.

The chain combines TRBV15 with TRBJ2-7; possibly TRBD2 for D (6 bases). This CDR3 contains 14 residues. Germline CDR1 LNHNV, CDR2 YYDKDF (reference sequence). The germline V and J ends were trimmed by 1 base and 6 bases, with 13 bases remaining between them. CDR3 sequence reads: CATSRGSGTREQYF. CDR3 nucleotides: TGTGCCACCAGCAGAGGGTCGGGGACTCGCGAGCAGTACTTC.

V is TRBV7-9 and J is TRBJ1-4, with D maybe TRBD1 (6 bases). Deletions cut 3 bases from V and 3 bases from J, with 17 bases between. The germline V gene has CDR1 SEHNR and CDR2 FQNEAQ (reference sequence). The CDR3 has 17 residues. The DNA of the CDR3 is TGTGCCAGCAGCTTTCAGGGGAGAGGCGCAGCTAATGAAAAACTGTTTTTT. Protein sequence: CASSFQGRGAANEKLFF.

This sequence joins TRBV2 and TRBJ1-5, with a possible D match to TRBD1 (5 bases). Per the germline V gene, CDR1 is SNHLY and CDR2 is FYNNEI. The CDR3 contains 14 residues. The germline V and J ends were trimmed by 0 bases and 6 bases, with 9 bases remaining between them. The CDR3 DNA follows: TGTGCCAGCAGTGAAGCGTTAGGGGTTCAGCCCCAGCATTTT. Its translation is CASSEALGVQPQHF.

This rearrangement joins TRBV11-1 to TRBJ2-7; D is unresolved. The length of the CDR3 is 13 residues. CDR1 and CDR2 from the germline V gene are SGHAT and FQDESV (reference sequence). Trimming removed 1 base at V and 5 bases at J, with 9 bases between. The CDR3, as DNA: TGTGCCAGCAGCTTAGGACGGTCTGACGAGCAGTACTTC. This encodes CASSLGRSDEQYF.

The chain combines TRBV27 with TRBJ1-2; TRBD1 aligns across 9 bases. V was pared by 5 bases and J by 7 bases, with 8 bases of the junction left unmatched. The germline gives CDR1 MNHEY, CDR2 SMNVEV (reference sequence). This CDR3 has 14 amino acids. CDR3 sequence reads: CASSPRTGAGGYTF. CDR3 DNA sequence: TGTGCCAGCAGTCCCCGGACAGGGGCAGGTGGCTACACCTTC.

The chain has TRBV4-3 and TRBJ2-3; 8 bases match TRBD2. The CDR3 contains 16 residues. The V and J ends lost 1 base and 0 bases, in that order; junction bases with no gene match: 3. Germline lookup yields CDR1 LGHNA and CDR2 YSLEER. The CDR3 nucleotides are TGCGCCAGCAGCCAAGCGACGGGGGGGAGCACAGATACGCAGTATTTT. The encoded protein is CASSQATGGSTDTQYF.

The chain recombines TRBV9 with TRBJ1-2, with D maybe TRBD1 (6 bases). This CDR3 region has 17 residues. Trimming took 3 bases from V and 0 from J, leaving 18 bases between them. Per the germline V gene, CDR1 is SGDLS and CDR2 is YYNGEE. The CDR3 DNA follows: TGTGCCAGCAGCGGGCCCCTGGGGGGCCCCTCTAACTATGGCTACACCTTC. It codes for CASSGPLGGPSNYGYTF.

The CDR3 region is CASSLERADQETQYF. CDR3 DNA sequence: TGCGCCAGCAGCTTGGAACGAGCGGACCAAGAGACCCAGTACTTC. The genes are TRBV5-1 and TRBJ2-5; possibly TRBD2 for D (5 bases). V gave up 0 bases and J gave up 0 bases, with 9 bases separating them. The germline gives CDR1 SGHRS, CDR2 YFSETQ. The CDR3 is 15 amino acids.

Concerning this clone itself: The DNA is omitted, as the CDR3 cannot be located on it reliably, and the CDR3 follows TCRdb's listing. The chain is built from TRBV21-1 and TRBJ1-4. TRBV21-1 is marked as a pseudogene. The CDR3 spans 15 residues, counting both ends. The CDR3 is CASSKFGRGSEKLFF.

This clone is a singleton in its sample. V and J are TRBV20-1 and TRBJ1-1, with D uncertain. The CDR3 sequence is 11 residues long. Trimming shortened V by 0 bases and J by 8 bases, and 7 bases separated the two germline ends. CDR1 is DFQATT and CDR2 is SNEGSKA in the germline V gene (reference sequence). CDR3 sequence: CSAREFGEAFF. As DNA, the CDR3 is TGCAGTGCTAGAGAGTTCGGCGAAGCTTTCTTT.

The V and J genes are TRBV4-2 and TRBJ2-7; D not resolved. Trimming shortened V by 1 base and J by 3 bases, and 10 bases separated the two germline ends. This CDR3 comprises 14 residues. Germline V lookup: CDR1 LGHNA, CDR2 YNFKEQ. The CDR3 coding sequence is TGTGCCAGCAGCCAAGCGCGGCTTGACTACGAGCAGTACTTC. Encoded protein: CASSQARLDYEQYF.

The rearrangement uses TRBV25-1 and TRBJ2-5; 9 nucleotides agree with TRBD1. The DNA end favors TRBJ2-7, so the J call may be wrong. The CDR3 contains 15 residues. Germline-derived CDR1 and CDR2 are MGHDK and SYGVNS. CDR3 loop: CASSGAGTGSYEQYF. CDR3 DNA sequence: TGTGCCAGCAGTGGGGCCGGGACAGGGAGCTACGAGCAGTACTTC.

The rearrangement joins TRBV7-2 to TRBJ2-1; no firm D call. The germline gives CDR1 SGHTA, CDR2 FQGNSA. The CDR3 has 13 amino acids. V lost 2 bases to trimming and J lost 6 bases, with 8 bases between them. The CDR3 loop reads CASSLSTRNEQFF. CDR3 nucleotide sequence: TGTGCCAGCAGCTTATCTACCCGCAATGAGCAGTTCTTC.

V is TRBV19 and J is TRBJ2-7, with D perhaps being TRBD1 or TRBD2 (6 bases each). Trimming stripped 3 bases from V and 2 bases from J, with 20 bases between. Germline values: CDR1 LNHDA, CDR2 SQIVND (reference sequence). The CDR3 loop spans 17 amino acids. CDR3 in amino acids: CASSMNYGTLATYEQYF. For the CDR3, the DNA is TGTGCCAGTAGTATGAATTACGGGACACTAGCAACCTACGAGCAGTACTTC.

This sequence joins TRBV6-6 and TRBJ1-1; D is perhaps TRBD1 (5 bases). V was pared by 5 bases and J by 6 bases, with 13 bases between. In germline, CDR1 is MNHNY, CDR2 SVGAGI (reference sequence). This CDR3 region has 13 residues. The CDR3 DNA is TGTGCCAGCAGTCGCGGGGGGGTCGCTGAAGCTTTCTTT. It yields the protein CASSRGGVAEAFF.

The chain carries TRBV7-2 and TRBJ1-1, with D unresolved. Trimming cost V 1 base and J 3 bases, with 9 bases left between them. Germline-derived CDR1 and CDR2 are SGHTA and FQGNSA. The CDR3 consists of 14 residues. DNA of the CDR3: TGTGCCAGCAGCTTAGGTTACACCTACACTGAAGCTTTCTTT. This gives the protein CASSLGYTYTEAFF.